One sample yielded the 14 T cell receptor beta chains listed below, sequenced in a study of human T cells and chemical hapten exposure (dated by TCRdb to the early 2020s). The label giving this sample's time point can be read as: pre-sensitization, week 0. The treatment or condition label of this sample denotes: therapeutic diphenylcyclopropenone sensitization with weekly scalp DPC. Library construction relied on RACE. TCRdb records NextSeq 500 as the sequencer. TCRdb redid the processing of the public reads, applying fastp at Q25 and MiXCR, and retained in-frame beta chains. CDR3 protein sequences are deduplicated, and each keeps its most common genes and DNA. In this sample the table shows some 400,000 distinct CDR3 sequences, approximately 5.1% of which occur a single time. The ten largest clones take up around 2.6% of the sample. Here the sequenced sample was whole blood, taken in connection with sensitization to the hapten diphenylcyclopropenone (DPC). Receptor source: a woman aged 45-65 years with alopecia areata. Some clones in this sample may be carry-over from other donors' samples.

This clonotype was recorded at least ten times. V and J are TRBV29-1 and TRBJ2-6; D is unclear. Germline V gene lookup returns CDR1 SQVTM and CDR2 ANQGSEA. The CDR3 covers 14 residues. Trimming stripped 4 bases from V and 0 bases from J, with 7 bases between. The CDR3 nucleotides are TGCAGCGTTGTCAAACTCTCTGGGGCCAACGTCCTGACTTTC. This sequence encodes CSVVKLSGANVLTF.

This clonotype showed up many times. The chain joins TRBV2 to TRBJ2-6, with D perhaps matching TRBD1 (6 bases). V lost 6 bases and J 1 base, leaving 13 bases between the germline ends. Germline CDR1 SNHLY, CDR2 FYNNEI. The CDR3 is 16 amino acids. CDR3 nucleotide sequence: TGTGCCAGCAGCCCCACAGGGTCTTCTGGGGCCAACGTCCTGACTTTC. It encodes CASSPTGSSGANVLTF.

This clonotype was counted between two and nine times. The chain joins TRBV5-1 to TRBJ2-1; 8 bases are a match to TRBD2. The CDR3 contains 14 residues. V shed 6 bases and J 6 bases; nucleotides not matched to a gene: 8. Germline V lookup: CDR1 SGHRS, CDR2 YFSETQ. CDR3 residues: CASKTGTSANEQFF. The DNA of the CDR3 is TGCGCCAGCAAAACTGGGACTAGTGCCAATGAGCAGTTCTTC.

Only a few counts were recorded for this clonotype. The chain recombines TRBV12-3 or TRBV12-4 with TRBJ1-2, with D perhaps matching TRBD1 (6 bases). Trimming stripped 0 bases from V and 8 bases from J, with 13 bases between. The CDR3 sequence is 14 residues long. CDR3 sequence reads: CASSLATGSGGYTF. In DNA, the CDR3 is TGTGCCAGCAGTTTAGCCACAGGGTCCGGGGGCTACACCTTC.

This clonotype was counted at least ten times. V is TRBV2 and J is TRBJ2-2, with 9 bases matching TRBD1. J gave up 7 bases and V 6 bases, and 9 bases lay outside the gene matches. The CDR3 spans 15 residues. Germline V gives CDR1 SNHLY, CDR2 FYNNEI. The CDR3 is CASRFPGQGNGELFF. Here the CDR3 DNA reads TGTGCCAGCAGATTCCCGGGACAGGGAAACGGGGAGCTGTTTTTT.

This clonotype was seen only a few times. This chain's CDR3 is CASSFGGTRYEQYF. CDR3 nucleotide sequence: TGTGCCAGCTCCTTTGGGGGGACAAGGTACGAGCAGTACTTC. The chain has TRBV11-2 and TRBJ2-7, with D tentatively TRBD1 or TRBD2 (6 bases each). CDR1 is SGHAT, CDR2 FQNNGV, per germline. Trimming shortened V by 8 bases and J by 4 bases, and 18 bases separated the two germline ends. CDR3 length: 14 residues.

This clonotype was counted only a few times. The rearrangement links TRBV11-2 to TRBJ1-6; 7 nucleotides line up with TRBD1. Unmatched junction bases numbered 11, after V lost 6 bases and J lost 0 bases. Germline V gene sequence: CDR1 SGHAT, CDR2 FQNNGV. The CDR3 runs to 18 residues. CDR3 residues: CASRARTGSSSYNSPLHF. The CDR3 region has the DNA TGTGCCAGCAGAGCTAGGACAGGATCAAGCTCCTATAATTCACCCCTCCACTTT.

The table lists this clonotype with many counts. The chain links TRBV20-1 to TRBJ2-3; D remains unclear. This CDR3 has 12 amino acids. The V end was cut by 3 bases, the J end by 1 base, with 5 bases between. Germline V gives CDR1 DFQATT, CDR2 SNEGSKA (reference sequence). The CDR3 is CSASGGTDTQYF. DNA for the CDR3: TGCAGTGCTAGTGGGGGCACAGATACGCAGTATTTT.

This clonotype was recorded many times. This sequence joins TRBV19 and TRBJ2-1; TRBD2 matches 13 bases. The CDR3 totals 16 residues. J gave up 8 bases and V 6 bases, and 10 bases lay outside the gene matches. The germline V gene encodes CDR1 LNHDA and CDR2 SQIVND (reference sequence). The CDR3 nucleotides are TGTGCCAGTAGCGCAGGACTAGCGGGAGTTGGCCATGAGCAGTTCTTC. Translation gives CASSAGLAGVGHEQFF.

The sample holds many counts of this clonotype. The chain combines TRBV7-2 with TRBJ2-1; TRBD1 or TRBD2 may be the D gene (5 bases each). The CDR3 length is 14 residues. Germline V gives CDR1 SGHTA, CDR2 FQGNSA. Between the trimmed V and J ends, which lost 4 bases and 9 bases, there was a span of 16 bases. The CDR3 protein is CASSYGLWGSEQFF. In DNA, the CDR3 is TGTGCCAGCAGCTACGGACTTTGGGGGTCTGAGCAGTTCTTC.

This sequence joins TRBV7-2 and TRBJ2-2, with D perhaps TRBD2 (6 bases). This CDR3 spans 14 amino acids. Germline V CDR1 and CDR2: SGHTA, FQGNSA. Trimming left V 7 bases short and J 2 bases short, with 11 bases between. The CDR3 coding sequence is TGTGCCAGCACCGGGACTTCAAACACCGGGGAGCTGTTTTTT. Amino acids: CASTGTSNTGELFF.

V usage is TRBV11-2 and J usage is TRBJ2-3; 8 bases are a match to TRBD2. V lost 5 bases, J lost 4 bases, and 5 bases stayed unmatched. The CDR3 extends over 14 amino acids. CDR1 and CDR2 (germline): SGHAT, FQNNGV. The CDR3 sequence is CASSPGTRPDTQYF. As DNA, the CDR3 is TGTGCCAGCAGCCCAGGGACTAGACCAGATACGCAGTATTTT.

The rearrangement joins TRBV11-2 to TRBJ1-6, with no clear D. The CDR3 loop spans 14 amino acids. Per the germline V gene, CDR1 is SGHAT and CDR2 is FQNNGV. With 1 base removed from V and 2 bases from J, the gap between germline ends came to 3 bases. CDR3 sequence reads: CASSLGPYNSPLHF. The CDR3, as DNA: TGTGCCAGCAGCTTAGGCCCCTATAATTCACCCCTCCACTTT.

V usage is TRBV6-1 and J usage is TRBJ2-7; D not certain. The V end lost 3 bases, the J end lost 2 bases, and 11 bases lay between the germline ends. CDR3 size: 14 residues. Per the germline V gene, CDR1 is MNHNS and CDR2 is SASEGT. The CDR3: CASSEHTVTYEQYF. CDR3 bases: TGTGCCAGCAGTGAGCATACAGTTACCTACGAGCAGTACTTC.